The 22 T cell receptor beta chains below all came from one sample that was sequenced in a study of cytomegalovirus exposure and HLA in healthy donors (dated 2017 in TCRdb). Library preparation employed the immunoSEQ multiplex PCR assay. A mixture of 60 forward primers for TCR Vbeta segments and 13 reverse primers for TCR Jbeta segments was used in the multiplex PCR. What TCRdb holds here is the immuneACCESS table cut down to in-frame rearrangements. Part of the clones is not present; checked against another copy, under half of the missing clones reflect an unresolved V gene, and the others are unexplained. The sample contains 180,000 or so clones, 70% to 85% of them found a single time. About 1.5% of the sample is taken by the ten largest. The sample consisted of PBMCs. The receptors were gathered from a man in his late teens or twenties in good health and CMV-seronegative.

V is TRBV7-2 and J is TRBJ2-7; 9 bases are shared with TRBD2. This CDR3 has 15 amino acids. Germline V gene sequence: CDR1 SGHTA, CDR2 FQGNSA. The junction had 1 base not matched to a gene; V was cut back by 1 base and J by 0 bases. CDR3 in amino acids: CASSLVAGVSYEQYF. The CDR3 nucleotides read TGTGCCAGCAGCTTAGTAGCGGGAGTCTCCTACGAGCAGTACTTC.

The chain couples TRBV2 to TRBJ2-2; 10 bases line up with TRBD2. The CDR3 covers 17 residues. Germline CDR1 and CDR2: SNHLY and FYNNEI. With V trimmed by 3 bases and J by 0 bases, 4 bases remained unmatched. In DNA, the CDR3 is TGTGCCAGCAGTGATCCGGGACTAGCGACGAACACCGGGGAGCTGTTTTTT. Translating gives CASSDPGLATNTGELFF.

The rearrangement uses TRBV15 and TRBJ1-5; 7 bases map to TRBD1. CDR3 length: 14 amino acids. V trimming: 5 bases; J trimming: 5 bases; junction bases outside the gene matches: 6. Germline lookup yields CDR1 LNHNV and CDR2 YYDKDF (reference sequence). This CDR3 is CATSPYGTDQPQHF. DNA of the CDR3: TGTGCCACCAGCCCCTACGGGACAGATCAGCCCCAGCATTTT.

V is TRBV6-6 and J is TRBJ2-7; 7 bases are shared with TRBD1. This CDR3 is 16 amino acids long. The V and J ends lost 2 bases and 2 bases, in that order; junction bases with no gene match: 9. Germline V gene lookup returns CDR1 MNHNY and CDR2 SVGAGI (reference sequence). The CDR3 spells CASSYRTGAGAYEQYF. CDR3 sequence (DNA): TGTGCCAGCAGTTACCGCACAGGGGCCGGGGCCTACGAGCAGTACTTC.

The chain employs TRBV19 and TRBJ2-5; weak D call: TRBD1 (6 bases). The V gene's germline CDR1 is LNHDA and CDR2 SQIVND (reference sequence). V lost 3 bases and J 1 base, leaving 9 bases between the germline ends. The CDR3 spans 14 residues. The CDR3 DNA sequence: TGTGCCAGTAGTATCACAGGGATCCAAGAGACCCAGTACTTC. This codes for CASSITGIQETQYF.

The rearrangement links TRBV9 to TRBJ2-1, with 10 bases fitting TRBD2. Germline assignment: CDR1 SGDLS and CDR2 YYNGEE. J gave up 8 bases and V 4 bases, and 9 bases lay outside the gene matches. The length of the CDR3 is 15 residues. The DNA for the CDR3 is TGTGCCAGCAGCTTACTAGCGGGGTTGAGGCATGAGCAGTTCTTC. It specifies CASSLLAGLRHEQFF.

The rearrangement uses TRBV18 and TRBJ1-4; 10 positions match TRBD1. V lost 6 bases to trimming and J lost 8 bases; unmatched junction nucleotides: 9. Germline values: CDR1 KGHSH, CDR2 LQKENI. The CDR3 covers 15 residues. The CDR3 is CASSTGTGVREKLFF. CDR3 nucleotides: TGTGCCAGCTCGACCGGGACAGGGGTGCGAGAAAAACTGTTTTTT.

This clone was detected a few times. The DNA of the CDR3 is TGTGCCAGCAGTAATACAGGTTCACACACAGATACGCAGTATTTT. This sequence encodes CASSNTGSHTDTQYF. The chain has TRBV6-5 and TRBJ2-3, with D tentatively TRBD1 (5 bases). With 5 bases removed from V and 2 bases from J, the gap between germline ends came to 14 bases. The V gene's germline CDR1 is MNHEY and CDR2 SVGAGI. The CDR3 loop spans 15 amino acids.

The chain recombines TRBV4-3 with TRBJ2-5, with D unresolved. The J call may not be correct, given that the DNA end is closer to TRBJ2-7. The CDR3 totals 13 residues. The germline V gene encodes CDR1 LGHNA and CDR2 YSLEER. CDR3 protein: CASSQDRIYEQYF. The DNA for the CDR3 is TGCGCCAGCAGCCAAGACAGGATCTACGAGCAGTACTTC.

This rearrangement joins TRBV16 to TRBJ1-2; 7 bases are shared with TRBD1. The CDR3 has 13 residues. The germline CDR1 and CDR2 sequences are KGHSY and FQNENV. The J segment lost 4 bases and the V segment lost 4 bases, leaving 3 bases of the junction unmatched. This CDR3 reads CASSRQGLYGYTF. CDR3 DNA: TGTGCCAGCAGCCGACAGGGACTCTATGGCTACACCTTC. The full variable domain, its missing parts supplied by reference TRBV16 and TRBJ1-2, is GEEVAQTPKHLVRGEGQKAKLYCAPIKGHSYVFWYQQVLKNEFKFLISFQNENVFDETGMPKERFSAKCLPNSPCSLEIQATKLEDSAVYFCASSRQGLYGYTFGSGTRLTVV.

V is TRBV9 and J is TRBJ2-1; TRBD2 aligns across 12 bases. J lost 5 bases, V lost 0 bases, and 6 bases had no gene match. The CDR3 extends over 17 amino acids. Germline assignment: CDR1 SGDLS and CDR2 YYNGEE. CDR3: CASSVAIRTSGNNEQFF. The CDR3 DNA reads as TGTGCCAGCAGCGTAGCGATCCGGACTAGCGGGAACAATGAGCAGTTCTTC.

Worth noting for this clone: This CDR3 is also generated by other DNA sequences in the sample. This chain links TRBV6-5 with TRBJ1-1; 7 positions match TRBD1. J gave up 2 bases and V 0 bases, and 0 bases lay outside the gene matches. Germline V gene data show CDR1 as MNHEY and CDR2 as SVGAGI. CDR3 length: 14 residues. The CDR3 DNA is TGTGCCAGCAGTTACTCAGGGGGCAACACTGAAGCTTTCTTT. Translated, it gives CASSYSGGNTEAFF.

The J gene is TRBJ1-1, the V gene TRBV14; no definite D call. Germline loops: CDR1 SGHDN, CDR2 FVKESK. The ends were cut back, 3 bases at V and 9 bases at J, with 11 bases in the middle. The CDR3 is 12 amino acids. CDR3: CASSQNGLKAFF. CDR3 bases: TGTGCCAGCAGCCAGAATGGACTAAAAGCTTTCTTT.

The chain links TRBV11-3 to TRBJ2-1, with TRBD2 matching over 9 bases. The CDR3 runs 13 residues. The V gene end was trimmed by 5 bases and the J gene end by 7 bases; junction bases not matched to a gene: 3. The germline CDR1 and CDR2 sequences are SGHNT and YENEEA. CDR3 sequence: CASSRLAANEQFF. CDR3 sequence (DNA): TGTGCCAGCAGCAGACTAGCGGCAAATGAGCAGTTCTTC.

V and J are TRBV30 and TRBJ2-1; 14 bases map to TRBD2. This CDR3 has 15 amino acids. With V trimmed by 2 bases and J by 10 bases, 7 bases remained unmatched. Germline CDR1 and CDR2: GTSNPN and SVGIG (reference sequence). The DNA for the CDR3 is TGTGCCTGGAGTAACGGACTAGCGGGGGGCCGAGAGCAGTTCTTC. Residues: CAWSNGLAGGREQFF.

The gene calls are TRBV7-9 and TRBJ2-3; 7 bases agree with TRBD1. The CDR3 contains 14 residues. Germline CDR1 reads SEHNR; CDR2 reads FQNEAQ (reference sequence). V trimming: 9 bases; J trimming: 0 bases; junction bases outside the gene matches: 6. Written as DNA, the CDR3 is TGTGCCAGTATCGACAGGGATAGCACAGATACGCAGTATTTT. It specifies CASIDRDSTDTQYF.

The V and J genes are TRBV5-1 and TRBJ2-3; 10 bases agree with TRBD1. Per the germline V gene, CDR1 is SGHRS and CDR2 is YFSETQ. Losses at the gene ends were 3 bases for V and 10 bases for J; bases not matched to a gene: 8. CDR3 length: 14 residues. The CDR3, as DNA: TGCGCCAGCAGCTGGAGCGGACAGGGGGATGCGCAGTATTTT. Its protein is CASSWSGQGDAQYF.

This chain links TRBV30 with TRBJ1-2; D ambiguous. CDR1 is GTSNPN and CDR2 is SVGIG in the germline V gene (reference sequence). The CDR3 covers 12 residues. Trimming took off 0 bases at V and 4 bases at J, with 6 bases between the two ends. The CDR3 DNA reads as TGTGCCTGGAGTGTTGGGCCCTATGGCTACACCTTC. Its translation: CAWSVGPYGYTF.

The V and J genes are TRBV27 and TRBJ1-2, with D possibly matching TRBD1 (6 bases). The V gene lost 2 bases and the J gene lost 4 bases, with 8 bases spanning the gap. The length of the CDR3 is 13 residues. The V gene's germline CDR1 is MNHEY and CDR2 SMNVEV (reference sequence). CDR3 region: CASSLQGSYGYTF. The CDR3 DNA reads TGTGCCAGCAGTTTACAGGGGAGCTATGGCTACACCTTC.

Written as DNA, the CDR3 is TGTGCCAGCAGGACAGGGGGCGAGACCCAGTACTTC. It yields the protein CASRTGGETQYF. The rearrangement links TRBV7-9 to TRBJ2-5, with TRBD1 matching 10 bases. After removal of 6 bases from V and 5 bases from J, the junction contained 0 bases not matched to a gene. Germline CDR1 reads SEHNR; CDR2 reads FQNEAQ (reference sequence). CDR3 length: 12 residues. Using reference TRBV7-9 and TRBJ2-5 for the parts outside the CDR3, the full variable domain is DTGVSQNPRHKITKRGQNVTFRCDPISEHNRLYWYRQTLGQGPEFLTYFQNEAQLEKSRLLSDRFSAERPKGSFSTLEIQRTEQGDSAMYLCASRTGGETQYFGPGTRLLVL.

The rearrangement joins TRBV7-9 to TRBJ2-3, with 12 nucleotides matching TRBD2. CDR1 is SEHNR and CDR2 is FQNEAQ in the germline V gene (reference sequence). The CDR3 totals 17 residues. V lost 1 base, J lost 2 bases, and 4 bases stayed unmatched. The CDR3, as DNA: TGTGCCAGCAGCTTAGGGGCTAGCGGGGGGGCCACAGATACGCAGTATTTT. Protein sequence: CASSLGASGGATDTQYF.

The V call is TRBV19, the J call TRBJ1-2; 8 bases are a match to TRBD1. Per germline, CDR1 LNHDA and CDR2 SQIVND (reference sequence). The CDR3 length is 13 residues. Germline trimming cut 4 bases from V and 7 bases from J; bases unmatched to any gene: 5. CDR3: CASSRQGKGGYTF. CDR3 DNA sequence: TGTGCCAGTAGTAGACAGGGGAAAGGTGGCTACACCTTC.